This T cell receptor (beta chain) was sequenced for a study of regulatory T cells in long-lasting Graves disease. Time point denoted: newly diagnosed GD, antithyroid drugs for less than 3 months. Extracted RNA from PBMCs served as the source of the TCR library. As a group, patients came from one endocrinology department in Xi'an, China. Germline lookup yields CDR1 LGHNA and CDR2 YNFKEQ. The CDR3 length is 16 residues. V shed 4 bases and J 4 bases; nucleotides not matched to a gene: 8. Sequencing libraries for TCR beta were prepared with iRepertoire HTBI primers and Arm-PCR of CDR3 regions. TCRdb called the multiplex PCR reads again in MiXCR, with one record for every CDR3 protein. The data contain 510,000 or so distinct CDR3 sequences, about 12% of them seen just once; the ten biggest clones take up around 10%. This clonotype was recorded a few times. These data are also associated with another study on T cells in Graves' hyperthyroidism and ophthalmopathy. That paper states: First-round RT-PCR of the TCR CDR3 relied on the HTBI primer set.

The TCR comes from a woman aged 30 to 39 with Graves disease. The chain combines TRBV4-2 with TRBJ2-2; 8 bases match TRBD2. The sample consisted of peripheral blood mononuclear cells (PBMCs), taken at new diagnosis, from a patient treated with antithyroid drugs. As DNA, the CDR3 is TGTGCCAGCAGCCCCCCGGGACTAGACGCCACCGGGGAGCTGTTTTTT. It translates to CASSPPGLDATGELFF.